The present T cell receptor beta chain was sequenced within a study of shared clonotypes between healthy human individuals. Study overall: Every donor yielded three CD4 naive, three CD4 memory, two CD8 naive and one CD8 memory plate.

The authors split each subset's genomic DNA evenly across several immunoSEQ plates. Per the authors' pipeline: With immunoSEQ giving junction-only sequences and no quality scores, filtering differed. Sequencing was performed with immunoSEQ multiplex PCR; in TCRdb, only in-frame clones are kept and a portion is missing. V and J calls and clone size are copied from that table; D and trimming were computed from the DNA. The sample contains about 700,000 clones, around 74% of which appear only once. Partitioning of CD4+ cells yielded a CD45RA+ naive subset and a CD45RA-negative memory subset. Germline loops: CDR1 LNHDA, CDR2 SQIVND (reference sequence). This CDR3 is 16 amino acids long. V was pared by 4 bases and J by 2 bases, with 16 bases between.

This clonotype was sampled from a woman aged 30 to 39 in good health. The sequenced sample was memory CD4+ T cells sorted from blood. The sample's subset: CD45RA-negative fraction. The chain combines TRBV19 with TRBJ2-3; tentative D call: TRBD2 (6 bases). CDR3 sequence reads: CASSRGTRAFTDTQYF. The DNA of the CDR3 is TGTGCCAGTAGTAGAGGGACTCGTGCATTCACAGATACGCAGTATTTT.